Presented here are 15 T cell receptor beta chains from one specimen sequenced in a study of human T cells and chemical hapten exposure. Time point described: patch test 3, about 24 weeks after DPC sensitization. Documented treatment: therapeutic diphenylcyclopropenone sensitization with weekly scalp DPC. Each CDR3 protein is one row after TCRdb ran MiXCR on the RACE reads. The sample has roughly 89,000 distinct CDR3 sequences; approximately 11% are singletons. This sample comprised whole blood, obtained in connection with sensitization to the hapten diphenylcyclopropenone (DPC). The receptor set was obtained from a woman aged 25 to 45 with alopecia areata. Some clones in this sample may be carry-over from other donors' samples.

This clonotype was observed at least ten times. The rearrangement links TRBV20-1 to TRBJ2-7, with D possibly TRBD2 on 5 matching bases. This CDR3 spans 14 amino acids. Trimming took off 0 bases at V and 4 bases at J, with 13 bases between the two ends. The germline V gene encodes CDR1 DFQATT and CDR2 SNEGSKA (reference sequence). CDR3 protein: CSARDWSGKYEQYF. CDR3 DNA sequence: TGCAGTGCTAGAGATTGGAGCGGAAAATACGAGCAGTACTTC.

In this sample, this clonotype turned up many times. The rearrangement joins TRBV4-3 to TRBJ2-6; TRBD2 aligns across 8 bases. CDR1 LGHNA and CDR2 YSLEER come from the germline V gene. J was trimmed by 3 bases and V by 0 bases; bases with no gene match: 4. The CDR3 length is 17 residues. The CDR3 DNA sequence: TGCGCCAGCAGCCAAGATATCGCGGGAGGTGGGGCCAACGTCCTGACTTTC. Translation gives CASSQDIAGGGANVLTF.

The table lists this clonotype with many counts. The V call is TRBV4-3, the J call TRBJ1-5; D might be TRBD1 (5 bases). The germline gives CDR1 LGHNA, CDR2 YSLEER. CDR3 length equals 16 residues. V lost 0 bases and J 6 bases, leaving 15 bases between the germline ends. CDR3 sequence reads: CASSQDIGGTGQPQHF. The CDR3 bases are TGCGCCAGCAGCCAAGATATTGGCGGTACAGGTCAGCCCCAGCATTTT.

This clonotype was seen repeatedly, ten times or more. The CDR3 DNA reads as TGTGCCACCCGCGAGGCGGGAGCGTACAATGAGCAGTTCTTC. This sequence encodes CATREAGAYNEQFF. The chain is built from TRBV3-1 and TRBJ2-1, with 7 bases matching TRBD2. Germline V gene data show CDR1 as LGHDT and CDR2 as YNNKEL (reference sequence). The V segment lost 10 bases and the J segment 4 bases; nucleotides outside the gene matches: 10. CDR3 size: 14 residues.

The V call is TRBV9, the J call TRBJ2-1, with 12 positions matching TRBD2. Losses at the gene ends were 4 bases for V and 6 bases for J; bases not matched to a gene: 17. CDR3 length: 19 amino acids. Looked up from germline, CDR1 is SGDLS and CDR2 is YYNGEE. The CDR3 region is CASSPDSTSGRFLGNEQFF. CDR3 sequence (DNA): TGTGCCAGCAGCCCCGACTCAACTAGCGGGAGGTTCTTGGGCAATGAGCAGTTCTTC.

V and J are TRBV10-2 and TRBJ1-4, with D maybe TRBD1 (6 bases). Deletions cut 5 bases from V and 7 bases from J, with 20 bases between. This CDR3 is 16 amino acids long. Germline V lookup: CDR1 WSHSY, CDR2 SAAADI. CDR3 sequence reads: CASSNGASRGGEKLFF. DNA of the CDR3: TGCGCCAGCAGTAACGGGGCTTCACGAGGGGGTGAAAAACTGTTTTTT.

This clonotype was observed many times. The chain is built from TRBV28 and TRBJ1-2; D not resolved. The CDR3 is made up of 11 amino acids. The V end lost 6 bases, the J end lost 0 bases, and 2 bases lay between the germline ends. CDR1 and CDR2 (germline): MDHEN, SYDVKM. The DNA for the CDR3 is TGTGCCAGCAGAACTAACTATGGCTACACCTTC. It yields the protein CASRTNYGYTF.

This clonotype occurred many times. The V call is TRBV5-5, the J call TRBJ1-3, with D perhaps matching TRBD1 (5 bases). The CDR3 sequence is 15 residues long. V lost 0 bases, J lost 4 bases, and 11 bases lay in between. Germline loops: CDR1 SGHKS, CDR2 YYEKEE (reference sequence). The CDR3, as DNA: TGTGCCAGCAGCTTGGCCCCAGGGAAAGGAAACACCATATATTTT. Protein: CASSLAPGKGNTIYF.

The genes are TRBV10-3 and TRBJ2-3; the match to TRBD2 covers 9 bases. This CDR3 has 13 residues. Germline CDR1 and CDR2: ENHRY and SYGVKD. J lost 2 bases, V lost 9 bases, and 3 bases had no gene match. Here the CDR3 reads CAMRGGATDTQYF. The CDR3 DNA sequence: TGTGCCATGCGCGGGGGGGCCACAGATACGCAGTATTTT.

The chain is built from TRBV4-2 and TRBJ1-5; 7 nucleotides agree with TRBD1. The junction had 11 bases not matched to a gene; V was cut back by 8 bases and J by 4 bases. The CDR3 has 15 amino acids. Looked up from germline, CDR1 is LGHNA and CDR2 is YNFKEQ. CDR3 region: CASQYPDRVNQPQHF. Written as DNA, the CDR3 is TGTGCCAGCCAATACCCCGACAGGGTGAATCAGCCCCAGCATTTT.

This clonotype was detected only a few times. This rearrangement joins TRBV28 to TRBJ2-7, with 7 bases aligning to TRBD1. The V segment lost 4 bases and the J segment 12 bases; nucleotides outside the gene matches: 12. This CDR3 contains 13 residues. Germline CDR1 and CDR2: MDHEN and SYDVKM. The CDR3 sequence is CASSSQPTGSAYV. The DNA for the CDR3 is TGTGCCAGCAGTTCCCAGCCGACAGGGAGTGCGTACGTC.

This clonotype showed up many times. The V call is TRBV6-5, the J call TRBJ1-2; no firm D call. CDR3 length: 14 amino acids. V dropped 2 bases and J dropped 5 bases, with 12 bases sitting between them. Germline CDR1 MNHEY, CDR2 SVGAGI. The CDR3 bases are TGTGCCAGCAGTTACCGGGCCGTTACTTATGGCTACACCTTC. Encoded protein: CASSYRAVTYGYTF.

This clonotype was detected ten times or more. The chain combines TRBV20-1 with TRBJ2-5, with unresolved D. The germline V and J ends were trimmed by 6 bases and 4 bases, with 15 bases remaining between them. The CDR3 has 13 amino acids. Germline-derived CDR1 and CDR2 are DFQATT and SNEGSKA (reference sequence). This chain's CDR3 is CSAPLFALETQYF. CDR3 DNA sequence: TGCAGTGCGCCGCTATTTGCCCTAGAGACCCAGTACTTC.

This clonotype appeared a few times. This chain uses TRBV29-1 with TRBJ1-1; tentative D call: TRBD1 (6 bases). V was cut by 6 bases and J by 0 bases, with 11 bases left in between. There are 13 residues in the CDR3. In germline, CDR1 is SQVTM, CDR2 ANQGSEA. The CDR3 here is CSVFGGLNTEAFF. The CDR3 coding sequence is TGCAGCGTATTCGGGGGCTTGAACACTGAAGCTTTCTTT.

The chain combines TRBV28 with TRBJ2-1; tentatively, D is TRBD1 (5 bases). CDR3 size: 13 residues. V was cut by 10 bases and J by 3 bases, with 13 bases left in between. Germline V CDR1 and CDR2: MDHEN, SYDVKM. The CDR3 spells CAIQGPGYNEQFF. The CDR3 DNA reads as TGTGCCATCCAGGGCCCGGGCTACAATGAGCAGTTCTTC.